This T cell receptor beta chain was obtained from a study of blood T cells in healthy people across ages. Study in general: With template switching, about one barcoded beta molecule was captured per two T cells.

Study results and limitations: More naive CD4+ cells and higher diversity were found in long-lived than in aged donors.

Healthy Caucasians from Russia aged about 6 to 100 served as donors. PBMCs numbering at least 7 million were isolated per sample. Using a J-beta primer mix together with a sample-barcoded 5' primer, a second PCR was run for roughly 6 to 11 cycles. TCRdb called the 5' RACE reads again in MiXCR, with one record for every CDR3 protein. The sample contains 650,000 to 800,000 distinct CDR3 sequences, around 43% of which appear only once. In this sample, this clonotype turned up a few times. The antigen remains undetermined. This receptor was obtained from a man between 60 and 70 years old in good health. The sequencing sample was made of blood.

The CDR3 nucleotides read TGTGCCAGCAGCTTCTCCGGAGACACAGATACGCAGTATTTT. Protein: CASSFSGDTDTQYF. This chain links TRBV7-6 with TRBJ2-3, with unresolved D. Germline values: CDR1 SGHVS, CDR2 FNYEAQ. The CDR3 covers 14 residues. Trimming cost V 3 bases and J 2 bases, with 9 bases left between them. Combining the CDR3 with reference TRBV7-6 and TRBJ2-3 gives the whole variable domain GAGVSQSPRYKVTKRGQDVALRCDPISGHVSLYWYRQALGQGPEFLTYFNYEAQQDKSGLPNDRFSAERPEGSISTLTIQRTEQRDSAMYRCASSFSGDTDTQYFGPGTRLTVL.